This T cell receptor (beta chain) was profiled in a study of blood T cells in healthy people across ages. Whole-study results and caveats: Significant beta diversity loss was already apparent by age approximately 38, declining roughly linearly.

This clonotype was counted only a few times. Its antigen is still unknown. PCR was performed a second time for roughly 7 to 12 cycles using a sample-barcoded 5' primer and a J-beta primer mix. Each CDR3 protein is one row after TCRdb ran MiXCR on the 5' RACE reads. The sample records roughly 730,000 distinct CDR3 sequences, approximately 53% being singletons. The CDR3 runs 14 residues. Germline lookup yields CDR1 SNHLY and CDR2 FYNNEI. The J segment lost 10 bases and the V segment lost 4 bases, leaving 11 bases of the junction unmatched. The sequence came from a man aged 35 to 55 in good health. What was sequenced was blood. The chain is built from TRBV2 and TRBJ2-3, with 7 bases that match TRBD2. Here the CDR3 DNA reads TGTGCCAGCAGTGTGTCCTCAAATGGGGGGGCGCAGTATTTT. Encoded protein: CASSVSSNGGAQYF.